Given below is one TCR beta chain in context. The repertoire was sequenced with immunoSEQ multiplex PCR; TCRdb's copy has only in-frame clones and lacks some. The sample shows roughly 75,000 clones, over 75% of them seen only once. These data originate in a study of OX40 agonist ivuxolimab in advanced cancers. Study overall: Participants, around 80% male, averaged approximately 56 years of age, ranging from 23 to 79.

The CDR3 totals 15 residues. V lost 4 bases and J lost 2; bases outside the gene matches: 8. Germline V gene lookup returns CDR1 MNHNY and CDR2 SVGAGI (reference sequence). The TCR originated in an adult with an advanced solid tumor such as melanoma, head and neck, liver or kidney cancer. The chain joins TRBV6-6 to TRBJ2-7; 7 bases map to TRBD1. This material consisted of CD4+ or CD8+ T cells sorted from blood, taken in a trial of the OX40 agonist ivuxolimab. CDR3 DNA sequence: TGTGCCAGCAGTTCCTACAGGGGAGCCCCCTACGAGCAGTACTTC. This sequence encodes CASSSYRGAPYEQYF.